The rows below give T cell receptor beta chains drawn from one sample of a study of blood T cell repertoires in COVID-19. TCRdb's table, derived via immunoSEQ multiplex PCR, lists solely in-frame clones and lacks some. Of about 58,000 clones in the sample, almost 90% were seen once. Sample: peripheral blood. The receptor set was obtained from a woman aged 45-59 years with active or convalescent COVID-19. Both conserved end residues are trimmed from each CDR3. A D gene is named only where the DNA matches it firmly.

d_call | v_call | cdr3_aa
TRBD2 | TRBV11-2 | ASSLEPGLAGADTQY
TRBD2 | TRBV24-1 | ATSAPPGTSGSTDTQY
TRBD2 | TRBV11-2 | ASSPSGSLETQY
TRBD1 | TRBV7-8 | ASSLVTGVPYGYT
TRBD2 | TRBV3-1/TRBV3-2 | ASSQEGPLVAGEGDTQY
- | TRBV7-2 | ASSQYSGNTEAF
TRBD2 | TRBV3-1/TRBV3-2 | ASKVSGSHYEQY
TRBD1 | TRBV10-3 | AIRDRADTGELF
TRBD2 | TRBV5-1 | ASQLGTSNVGELF
TRBD2 | TRBV7-3 | ASSKAGGSTDTQY
TRBD1 | TRBV5-1 | ASSAGQGTTAF
TRBD2 | TRBV6-2/TRBV6-3 | ASSYPAGGSDTQY
TRBD2 | TRBV30 | AWSVSGGSPLNEQF
TRBD1 | TRBV29-1 | SVEGGTGTGPGYT
TRBD1 | TRBV5-6 | ASSLPGQGLGGYT
- | TRBV7-8 | ASSLGWTAGAGNTIY
TRBD2 | TRBV29-1 | SVTRTSGGYEQY
- | TRBV7-8 | ASSSTGYSNQPQH
- | TRBV7-9 | ASSIAYNEQF
TRBD1 | TRBV15 | ATSRDRGTTGGGQPQH
- | TRBV6-5 | ASSLNQGEAF
TRBD1 | TRBV9 | ASSGSGQTYRGYT
- | TRBV7-3 | ASSLTGGTDTQY
- | TRBV2 | ASSERRTREETQY
- | TRBV11-2 | ASSLEAGANYGYT
- | TRBV9 | ASSVQQTNTEAF
TRBD1 | TRBV7-8 | ASSLTQGGNIQY
- | TRBV12-3/TRBV12-4 | ASSLSLSDTQY
TRBD2 | TRBV19 | ASSMVSGSSYEQY
- | TRBV2 | ASSAQGYNEKLF
- | TRBV7-3 | ASSPTGTGGYT
TRBD2 | TRBV5-3 | ARSLGAAGGGDTQY
TRBD1 | TRBV7-6 | ASSLSGTASDPLH
- | TRBV30 | AWSESYNEQF
TRBD1 | TRBV11-1 | AILTGEETQY
TRBD1 | TRBV29-1 | SVLLWDRVN
TRBD2 | TRBV7-6 | ASSLGRGRGTDTQY
TRBD1 | TRBV19 | ASSGDRAYGYT
TRBD1 | TRBV27 | ASSLLGQGVYGYT
TRBD1 | TRBV5-1 | ASSFDRANTEAF
TRBD2 | TRBV11-3 | ASSLASGSFNEQF
- | TRBV29-1 | SGAIAGNEQF
- | TRBV2 | ASQRRAGDLYGYT
- | TRBV4-1 | ASSLDRRTGNTGELF
- | TRBV10-1 | ASSDSIGGNTIY
TRBD2 | TRBV27 | ASSLGTSGGNEQF
- | TRBV5-5 | ASSWWRLNSPLH
- | TRBV25-1 | ASSGQDSANTQY
TRBD1 | TRBV27 | ASSSDRGPDTQY
TRBD2 | TRBV6-6 | ASSGGLAGGRYEQY
TRBD1 | TRBV5-6 | ASSLAGWGQGDTGELF
- | TRBV5-4 | ASSLANRYYGYT
TRBD2 | TRBV14 | ASSQVPGTSGSIGMGEQY
TRBD2 | TRBV9 | ASSVDQRDTDTQY
- | TRBV28 | ASSLSQGGDEQY
- | TRBV15 | ATSREAREQY
TRBD1 | TRBV7-4 | ASSHRPGQGAGDSNQPQH
- | TRBV27 | ASRGYFGYT
TRBD2 | TRBV7-9 | ASSPGLAEETQY
- | TRBV19 | ASSITARTDFYEQY